This T cell receptor beta chain was documented in a study of CXCR3-negative and CXCR3-positive naive CD8 T cells. In the case of this clonotype: Its antigen remains unidentified.

Whole-study results and caveats: TRBV-TRBJ usage was similar across naive CXCR3 subsets but distinct in memory cells. Diversity in memory CD8+ cells fell much lower than the comparably high levels seen in both naive subsets. Upon cryopreservation, CXCR3 expression partially decreased, and most assays used fresh PBMCs.

Germline-derived CDR1 and CDR2 are LGHDT and YNNKEL (reference sequence). The CDR3 consists of 17 residues. All TRB cDNA libraries came from 5' RACE performed with UMI labels. For each CDR3 protein, TCRdb gives one entry from its re-call of the 5' RACE reads, without DNA. Its clone listing holds roughly 100,000 distinct CDR3 sequences. Subsets of CD8+ T cells were each sorted in triplicate at hundreds of thousands of cells apiece. The genes are TRBV3-1 and TRBJ2-7; TCRdb names TRBD1, which stays unverified in the absence of DNA. The TCR was taken from a human donor in good health. Some clones in this sample may be carry-over from other donors' samples. The sequenced material came from naive CXCR3- CD8+ T cells from blood. The sample's subset: CD45RO-CCR7+CD27+CD95- naive CD8+ T cells lacking CXCR3 (TNR3-). The CDR3 is CASSQDTSGQGAYEQYF.